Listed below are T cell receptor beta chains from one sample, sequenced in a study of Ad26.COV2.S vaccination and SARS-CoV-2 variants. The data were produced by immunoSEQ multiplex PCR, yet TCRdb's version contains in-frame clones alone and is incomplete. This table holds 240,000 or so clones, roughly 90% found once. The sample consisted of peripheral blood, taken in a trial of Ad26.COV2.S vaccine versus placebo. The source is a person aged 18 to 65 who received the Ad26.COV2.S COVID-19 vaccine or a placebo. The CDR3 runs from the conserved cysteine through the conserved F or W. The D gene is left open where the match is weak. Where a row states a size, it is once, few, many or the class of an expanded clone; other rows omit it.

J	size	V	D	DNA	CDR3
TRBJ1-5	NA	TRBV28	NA	TGTGCCAGCAGTTTGGTACAGGGCAATCAGCCCCAGCATTTT	CASSLVQGNQPQHF
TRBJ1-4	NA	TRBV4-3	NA	TGCGCCAGCAGCCAAGATCCGGGTGGAGGGGTCTATGAAAAACTGTTTTTT	CASSQDPGGGVYEKLFF
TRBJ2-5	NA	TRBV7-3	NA	TGTGCCAGCAGCTTAAGGGCGACTAGGAGGACCAGAGGAGAGGGAGAGACCCAGTACTTC	CASSLRATRRTRGEGETQYF
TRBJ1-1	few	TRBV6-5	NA	TGTGCCAGCAGTATACCGGGACGTAAGAGCACTGAAGCTTTCTTT	CASSIPGRKSTEAFF
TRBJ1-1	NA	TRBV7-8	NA	TGTGCCAGCAGCTACAGGTCTCGGAACACTGAAGCTTTCTTT	CASSYRSRNTEAFF
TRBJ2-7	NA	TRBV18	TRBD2	TGTGCCAGCTCACCACCGAGGTCCAGCGGGAGTTTTTACGAGCAGTACTTC	CASSPPRSSGSFYEQYF
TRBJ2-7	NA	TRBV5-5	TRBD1	TGTGCCAGCAGCTTGGCCGGGACAGGGATTTACGAGCAGTACTTC	CASSLAGTGIYEQYF
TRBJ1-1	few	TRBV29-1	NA	TGCAGCGTTGAAGTGGGTAACACTGAAGCTTTCTTT	CSVEVGNTEAFF
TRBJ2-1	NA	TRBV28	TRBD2	TGTGCCAGCAGTTTTATGCCTAGCGGAAACTCCTACAATGAGCAGTTCTTC	CASSFMPSGNSYNEQFF
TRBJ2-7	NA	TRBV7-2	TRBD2	TGTGCCAGCAGCTTAGAGTTGAGACTAGCGGGGGAAAAGGCCGAGCAGTACTTC	CASSLELRLAGEKAEQYF
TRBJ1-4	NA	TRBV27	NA	TGTGCCAGCAGTGTAAGGTTTGGGGCTAATGAAAAACTGTTTTTT	CASSVRFGANEKLFF
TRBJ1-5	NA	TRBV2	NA	TGTGCCAGCAGTGATTTGGCAGCCAATCAGCCCCAGCATTTT	CASSDLAANQPQHF
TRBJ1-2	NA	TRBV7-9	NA	TGTGCCAGCAGCTCCCCCTCGGCCGCGGAGTATGGCTACACCTTC	CASSSPSAAEYGYTF
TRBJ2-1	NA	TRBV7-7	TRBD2	TGTGCTAGCAGCGTCGGGACTAGCGGGAGTATGGAGCAGTTCTTC	CASSVGTSGSMEQFF
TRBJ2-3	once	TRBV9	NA	TGTGCCAGCAGCGTAGAACATCACCCAACAGATACGCAGTATTTT	CASSVEHHPTDTQYF
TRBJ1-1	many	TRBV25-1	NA	TGTGCCAGCAGTGCCCTGGGGACTGAAGCTTTCTTT	CASSALGTEAFF
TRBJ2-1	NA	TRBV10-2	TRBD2	TGCGCCACCCATGACTGGGGAGGGACCTACAATGAGCAGTTCTTC	CATHDWGGTYNEQFF
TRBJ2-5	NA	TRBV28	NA	TGTGCCAGCAGTTTACCCGGGCTCAATCCCCAGTACTTC	CASSLPGLNPQYF
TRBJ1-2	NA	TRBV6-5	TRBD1	TGTGCCAGCAGTTACCCTCAGGGGGCAAACAGCTATGGCTACACCTTC	CASSYPQGANSYGYTF
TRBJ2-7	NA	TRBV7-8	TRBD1	TGTGCCAGCAGCTTAGTCCAAGGGGGACAGGGGGCCTACGAGCAGTACTTC	CASSLVQGGQGAYEQYF
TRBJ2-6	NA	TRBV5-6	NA	TGTGCCAGCAGCTTGGCCCGAGGGTCAGGGGCCAACGTCCTGACTTTC	CASSLARGSGANVLTF
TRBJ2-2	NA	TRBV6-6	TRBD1	TGTGCCAGCAGGGTCCTTACAGGGGCTGGGGGCCGGGAGCTGTTTTTT	CASRVLTGAGGRELFF
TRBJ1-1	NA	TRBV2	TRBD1	TGTGCCAGCAGTCGGGACAGAGGGAACACTGAAGCTTTCTTT	CASSRDRGNTEAFF
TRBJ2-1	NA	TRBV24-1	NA	TGTGCCACCAGTGACCCCCGGGGAGACGCCTACAATGAGCAGTTCTTC	CATSDPRGDAYNEQFF
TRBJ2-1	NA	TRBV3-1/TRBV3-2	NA	TGTGCCAGCAGCCCCGCAGCGGGCCTCAAGCCGTTCTTC	CASSPAAGLKPFF
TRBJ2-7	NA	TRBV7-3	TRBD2	TGTGCCAGCAGCTTAAGCGGGGGTATCTCCTACGAGCAGTACTTC	CASSLSGGISYEQYF
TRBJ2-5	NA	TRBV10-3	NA	TGTGCCACCCGGAGGCAACCCCAAGAGACCCAGTACTTC	CATRRQPQETQYF
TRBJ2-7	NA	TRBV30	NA	TGTGCCTGGAGCCTCGGCGGGACACCCTACCCCTACGAGCAGTACTTC	CAWSLGGTPYPYEQYF
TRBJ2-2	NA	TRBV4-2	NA	TGTGCCAGCAGTAGGGGGCGGGGGTTGACCGGGGAGCTGTTTTTT	CASSRGRGLTGELFF
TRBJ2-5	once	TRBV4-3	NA	TGCGCCAGCAGCCAAGATCGGGGGGAGACCCAGTACTTC	CASSQDRGETQYF
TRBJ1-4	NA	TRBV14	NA	TGTGCCAGCAGCCAAGGCGACCTGGGGGGGGCCCCTGAGAAACTGTTTTTT	CASSQGDLGGAPEKLFF
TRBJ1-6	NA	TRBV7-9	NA	TGTGCCAGCAGCTCAGCTTCACCCCTCCACTTT	CASSSASPLHF
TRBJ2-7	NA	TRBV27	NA	TGTGCCAGCAGTTTAGGTCCGACCTACGAGCAGTACTTC	CASSLGPTYEQYF
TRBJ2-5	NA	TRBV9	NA	TGTGCCAGCAGCCCGTCGGGGGGCGTCCAGTACTTC	CASSPSGGVQYF